The entry below describes one TCR beta chain. Its target is unknown. The entry originates in a study of shared clonotypes between healthy human individuals. Germline V gene lookup returns CDR1 SGHRS and CDR2 YFSETQ. Between the trimmed V and J ends, which lost 3 bases and 7 bases, there was a span of 7 bases. This CDR3 is built from 12 residues. Study-wide results and caveats: On the whole, naive subsets had larger estimated richness than memory subsets had. Across a handful of donors, naive CD4 shared roughly 5.2%, naive CD8 around 3.5%, memory CD4 2% to 2.5%, memory CD8 0.35% to 0.5%.

Genomic DNA of each subset was evenly split across several immunoSEQ plates. Only in-frame clones appear in the TCRdb table, and some are missing; sequencing was by immunoSEQ multiplex PCR. The sample lists a few million clones; around nine tenths were seen once. Sequencing was performed on naive CD4+ T cells sorted from blood. The subset here: CD45RA+ positively selected. The chain carries TRBV5-1 and TRBJ2-2; D is ambiguous. The clonotype comes from a man between 18 and 35 years old in good health. In nucleotides, the CDR3 is TGCGCCAGCAGCTATGACGGCGGGGAGCTGTTTTTT. Translation: CASSYDGGELFF.